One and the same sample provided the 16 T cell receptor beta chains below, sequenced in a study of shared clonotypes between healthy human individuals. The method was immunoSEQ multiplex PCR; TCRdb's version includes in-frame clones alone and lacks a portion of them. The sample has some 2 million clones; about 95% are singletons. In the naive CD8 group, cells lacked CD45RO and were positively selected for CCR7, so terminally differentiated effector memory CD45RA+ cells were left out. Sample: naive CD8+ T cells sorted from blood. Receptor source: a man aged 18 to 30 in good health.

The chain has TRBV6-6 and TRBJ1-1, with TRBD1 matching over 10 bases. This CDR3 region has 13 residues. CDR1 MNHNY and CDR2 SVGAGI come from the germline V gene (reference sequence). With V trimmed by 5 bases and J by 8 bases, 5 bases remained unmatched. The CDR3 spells CASSPTGGLEAFF. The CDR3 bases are TGTGCCAGCAGTCCGACAGGGGGCTTAGAAGCTTTCTTT.

CDR3 nucleotide sequence: TGTGCCAGCAGCTTAGCCCGTGACCAGGGGGGCACAGATACGCAGTATTTT. Protein: CASSLARDQGGTDTQYF. This chain connects TRBV7-9 to TRBJ2-3; 7 bases fit TRBD1. Germline values: CDR1 SEHNR, CDR2 FQNEAQ (reference sequence). With 0 bases clipped from V and 1 base from J, the junction kept 7 bases outside the gene matches. This CDR3 is 17 amino acids long.

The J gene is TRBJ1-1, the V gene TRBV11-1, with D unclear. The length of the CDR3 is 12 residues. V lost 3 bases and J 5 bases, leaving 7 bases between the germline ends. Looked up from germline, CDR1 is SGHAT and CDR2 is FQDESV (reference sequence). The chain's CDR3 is CASSFAGTEAFF. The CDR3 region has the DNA TGTGCCAGCAGCTTTGCGGGGACTGAAGCTTTCTTT.

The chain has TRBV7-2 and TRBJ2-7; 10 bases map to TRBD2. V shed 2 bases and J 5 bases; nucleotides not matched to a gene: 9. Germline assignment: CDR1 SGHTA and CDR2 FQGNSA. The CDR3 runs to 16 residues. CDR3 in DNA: TGTGCCAGCAGCTTATGGCTAGCGGGAGTTTCTAACGAGCAGTACTTC. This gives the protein CASSLWLAGVSNEQYF.

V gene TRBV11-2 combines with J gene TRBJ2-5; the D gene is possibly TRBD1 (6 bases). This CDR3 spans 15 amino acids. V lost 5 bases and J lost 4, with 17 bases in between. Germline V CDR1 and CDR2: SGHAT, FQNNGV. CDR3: CASSNRDTLGETQYF. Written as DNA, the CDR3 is TGTGCCAGCAGCAACCGGGACACGCTGGGAGAGACCCAGTACTTC.

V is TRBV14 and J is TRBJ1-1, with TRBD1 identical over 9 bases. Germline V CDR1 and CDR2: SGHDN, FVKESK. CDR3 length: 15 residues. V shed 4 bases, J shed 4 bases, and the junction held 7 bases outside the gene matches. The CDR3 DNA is TGTGCCAGCAGCCGACCGACAGGGGGGACCACTGAAGCTTTCTTT. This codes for CASSRPTGGTTEAFF.

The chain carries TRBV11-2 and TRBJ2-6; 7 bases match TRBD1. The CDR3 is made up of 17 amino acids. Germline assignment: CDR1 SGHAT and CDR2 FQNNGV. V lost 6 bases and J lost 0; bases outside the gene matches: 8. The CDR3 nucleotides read TGTGCCAGCAGGCTAGAATCAGGGGGCTCTGGGGCCAACGTCCTGACTTTC. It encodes CASRLESGGSGANVLTF.

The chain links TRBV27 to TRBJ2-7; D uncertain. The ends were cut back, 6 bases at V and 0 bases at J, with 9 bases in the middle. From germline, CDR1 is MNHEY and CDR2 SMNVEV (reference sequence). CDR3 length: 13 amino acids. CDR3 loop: CASRSTGSYEQYF. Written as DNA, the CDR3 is TGTGCCAGCAGGTCGACGGGCTCCTACGAGCAGTACTTC.

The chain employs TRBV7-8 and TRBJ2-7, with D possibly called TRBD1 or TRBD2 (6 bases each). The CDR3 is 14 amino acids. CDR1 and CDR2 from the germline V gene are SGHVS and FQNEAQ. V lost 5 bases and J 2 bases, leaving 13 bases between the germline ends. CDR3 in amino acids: CASSGGLGTYEQYF. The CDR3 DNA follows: TGTGCCAGCAGCGGGGGGCTAGGGACCTACGAGCAGTACTTC.

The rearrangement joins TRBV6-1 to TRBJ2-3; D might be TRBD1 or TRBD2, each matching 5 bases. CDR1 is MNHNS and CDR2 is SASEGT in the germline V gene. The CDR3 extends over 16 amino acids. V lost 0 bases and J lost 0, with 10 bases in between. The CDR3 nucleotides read TGTGCCAGCAGTGAAGCGGGGGTCTCTAGCACAGATACGCAGTATTTT. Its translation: CASSEAGVSSTDTQYF.

The CDR3 loop reads CASREGSSNQPQHF. Written as DNA, the CDR3 is TGTGCCAGCAGAGAGGGGTCTAGCAATCAGCCCCAGCATTTT. The chain combines TRBV2 with TRBJ1-5; possibly TRBD1 for D (5 bases). Trimming removed 6 bases from V and 0 bases from J, with 9 bases in between. This CDR3 is built from 14 residues. CDR1 and CDR2 from the germline V gene are SNHLY and FYNNEI.

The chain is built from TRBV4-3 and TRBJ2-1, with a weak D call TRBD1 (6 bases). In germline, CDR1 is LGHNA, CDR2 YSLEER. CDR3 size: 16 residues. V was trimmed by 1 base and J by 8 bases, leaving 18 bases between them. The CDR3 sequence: CASSQVWAGEWDEQFF. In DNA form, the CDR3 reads TGCGCCAGCAGCCAAGTCTGGGCAGGGGAGTGGGATGAGCAGTTCTTC.

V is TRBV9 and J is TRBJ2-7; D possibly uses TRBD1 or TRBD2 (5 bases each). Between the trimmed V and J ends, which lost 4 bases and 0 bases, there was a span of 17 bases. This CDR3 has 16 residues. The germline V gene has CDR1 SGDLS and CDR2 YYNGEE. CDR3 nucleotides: TGTGCCAGCAGCACCTCGGGGTGGGGCAGCTCCTACGAGCAGTACTTC. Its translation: CASSTSGWGSSYEQYF.

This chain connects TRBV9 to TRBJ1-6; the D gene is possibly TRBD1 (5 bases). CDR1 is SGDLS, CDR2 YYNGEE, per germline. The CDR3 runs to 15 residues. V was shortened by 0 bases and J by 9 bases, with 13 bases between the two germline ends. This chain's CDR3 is CASSVGPGGGSPLHF. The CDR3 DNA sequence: TGTGCCAGCAGCGTAGGCCCGGGGGGGGGTTCACCCCTCCACTTT.

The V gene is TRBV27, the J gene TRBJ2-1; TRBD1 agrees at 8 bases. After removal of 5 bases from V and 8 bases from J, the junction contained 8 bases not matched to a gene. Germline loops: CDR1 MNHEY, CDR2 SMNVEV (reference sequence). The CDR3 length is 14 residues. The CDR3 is CASSPWTGSDEQFF. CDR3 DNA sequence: TGTGCCAGCAGTCCGTGGACAGGGAGCGATGAGCAGTTCTTC.

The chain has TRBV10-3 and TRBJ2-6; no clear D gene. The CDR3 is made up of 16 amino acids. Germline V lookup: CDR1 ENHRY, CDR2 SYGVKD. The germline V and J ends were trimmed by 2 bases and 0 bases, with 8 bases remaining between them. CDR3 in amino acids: CAISEGEASGANVLTF. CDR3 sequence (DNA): TGTGCCATCAGTGAGGGTGAGGCCTCTGGGGCCAACGTCCTGACTTTC.